This TCR beta chain stems from a study of vaccination and CD4 T cells after COVID-19. The treatment is: approximately 11-day PBMC culture with coronavirus spike peptide pools or control peptides (ViraFEST assay). As to this clonotype: Its cognate antigen is unknown.

Oncomine TCR Beta short-read sequencing was applied to DNA from cultured CD4+ T cells. A single record per CDR3 protein comes from TCRdb applying MiXCR to the PCR reads. The sample carries about 15,000 distinct CDR3 sequences, roughly 30% recorded once. Germline CDR1 LGHNA, CDR2 YSLEER. CDR3 length: 16 residues. V was pared by 0 bases and J by 2 bases, with 11 bases between. This clonotype was obtained from a human donor who had recovered from COVID-19. The genes are TRBV4-3 and TRBJ1-5, with D possibly TRBD1 on 5 matching bases. Sequenced here: CD4+ T cells from blood, cultured in vitro, sampled after SARS-CoV-2 vaccination. The CDR3 is CASSQDPQGGNQPQHF. In nucleotides, the CDR3 is TGCGCCAGCAGCCAAGATCCCCAGGGAGGCAATCAGCCCCAGCATTTT.